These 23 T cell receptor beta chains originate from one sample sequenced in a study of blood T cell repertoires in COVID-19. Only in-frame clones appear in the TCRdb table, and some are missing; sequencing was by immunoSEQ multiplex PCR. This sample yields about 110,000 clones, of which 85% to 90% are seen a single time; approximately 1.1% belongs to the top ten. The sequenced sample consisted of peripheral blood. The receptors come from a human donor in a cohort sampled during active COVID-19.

The CDR3 nucleotides read TGTGCCAGCACCACCACACCGGGGGGACCGAACACCGGGGAGCTGTTTTTT. Translation gives CASTTTPGGPNTGELFF. The chain uses TRBV11-2 and TRBJ2-2, with TRBD2 matching 7 bases. This CDR3 spans 17 amino acids. Trimming at V came to 7 bases and at J to 0 bases, leaving 11 bases not matched to a gene. Germline CDR1 is SGHAT and CDR2 is FQNNGV.

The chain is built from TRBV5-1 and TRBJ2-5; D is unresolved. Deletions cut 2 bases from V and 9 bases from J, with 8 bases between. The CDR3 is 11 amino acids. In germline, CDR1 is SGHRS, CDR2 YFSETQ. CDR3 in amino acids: CASSLTGAQYF. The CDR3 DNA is TGCGCCAGCAGCTTAACCGGAGCCCAGTACTTC.

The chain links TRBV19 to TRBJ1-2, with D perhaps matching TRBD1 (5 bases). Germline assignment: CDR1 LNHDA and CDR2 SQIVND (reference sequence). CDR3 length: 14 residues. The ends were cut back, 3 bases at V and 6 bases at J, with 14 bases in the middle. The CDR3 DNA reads TGTGCCAGTAGTATCCCCAGGGAAAGGGATGGCTACACCTTC. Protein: CASSIPRERDGYTF.

CDR3 region: CASSPGQATDTQYF. DNA of the CDR3: TGTGCCAGCAGCCCCGGACAGGCCACAGATACGCAGTATTTT. The rearrangement joins TRBV7-3 to TRBJ2-3; 7 nucleotides agree with TRBD1. J lost 2 bases, V lost 5 bases, and 4 bases had no gene match. Germline CDR1 and CDR2: SGHTA and FQGTGA. This CDR3 comprises 14 residues.

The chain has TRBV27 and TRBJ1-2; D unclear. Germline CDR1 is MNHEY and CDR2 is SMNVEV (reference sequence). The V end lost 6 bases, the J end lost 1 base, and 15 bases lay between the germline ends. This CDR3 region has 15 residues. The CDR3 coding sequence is TGTGCCAGCAGCCGAGACACTCCGGATAACTATGGCTACACCTTC. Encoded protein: CASSRDTPDNYGYTF.

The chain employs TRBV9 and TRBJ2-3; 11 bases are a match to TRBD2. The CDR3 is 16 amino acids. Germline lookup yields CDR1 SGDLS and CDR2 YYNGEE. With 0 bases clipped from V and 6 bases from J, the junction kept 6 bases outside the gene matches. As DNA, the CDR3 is TGTGCCAGCAGCGTAGCTAGCGGGAGGCACAAGGATACGCAGTATTTT. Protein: CASSVASGRHKDTQYF. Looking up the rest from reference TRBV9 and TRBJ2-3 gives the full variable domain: DSGVTQTPKHLITATGQRVTLRCSPRSGDLSVYWYQQSLDQGLQFLIQYYNGEERAKGNILERFSAQQFPDLHSELNLSSLELGDSALYFCASSVASGRHKDTQYFGPGTRLTVL.

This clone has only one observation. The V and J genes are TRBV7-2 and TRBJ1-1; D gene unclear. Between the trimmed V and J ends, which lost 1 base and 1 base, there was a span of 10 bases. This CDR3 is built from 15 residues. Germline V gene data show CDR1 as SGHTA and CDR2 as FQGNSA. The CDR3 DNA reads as TGTGCCAGCAGCTTAGAACCACTCCCGAACACTGAAGCTTTCTTT. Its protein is CASSLEPLPNTEAFF.

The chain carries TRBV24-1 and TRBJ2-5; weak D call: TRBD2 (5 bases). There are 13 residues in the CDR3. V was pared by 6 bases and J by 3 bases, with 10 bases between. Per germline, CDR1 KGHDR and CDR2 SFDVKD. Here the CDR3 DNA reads TGTGCCACCAGTCGACGGGAAAAAGAGACCCAGTACTTC. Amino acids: CATSRREKETQYF.

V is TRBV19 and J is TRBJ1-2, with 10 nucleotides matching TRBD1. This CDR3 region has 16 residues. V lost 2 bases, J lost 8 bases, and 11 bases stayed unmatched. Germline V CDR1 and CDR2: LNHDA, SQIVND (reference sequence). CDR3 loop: CASSIKKRTGGRGYTF. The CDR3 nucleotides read TGTGCCAGTAGTATAAAGAAGAGGACAGGGGGTCGCGGCTACACCTTC.

CDR3 bases: TGTGCCAGCAGTTTGACGGGACAGAAGAGCAATCAGCCCCAGCATTTT. Protein sequence: CASSLTGQKSNQPQHF. This chain joins TRBV6-5 and TRBJ1-5, with 7 bases lining up with TRBD1. J lost 1 base, V lost 4 bases, and 7 bases had no gene match. The CDR3 is 16 amino acids. Per germline, CDR1 MNHEY and CDR2 SVGAGI.

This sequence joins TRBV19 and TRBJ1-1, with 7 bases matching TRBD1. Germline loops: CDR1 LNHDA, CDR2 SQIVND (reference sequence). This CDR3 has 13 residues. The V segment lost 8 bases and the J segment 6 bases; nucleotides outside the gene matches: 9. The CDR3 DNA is TGTGCCAGTGGCCGACAGGGTTATTCTGAAGCTTTCTTT. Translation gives CASGRQGYSEAFF.

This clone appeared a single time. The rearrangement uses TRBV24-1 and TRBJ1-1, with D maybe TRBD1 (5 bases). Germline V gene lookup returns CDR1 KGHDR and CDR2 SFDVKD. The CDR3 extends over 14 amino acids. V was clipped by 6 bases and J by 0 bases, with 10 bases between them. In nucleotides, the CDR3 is TGTGCCACCAGTACAGGACGGGTGAACACTGAAGCTTTCTTT. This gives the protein CATSTGRVNTEAFF.

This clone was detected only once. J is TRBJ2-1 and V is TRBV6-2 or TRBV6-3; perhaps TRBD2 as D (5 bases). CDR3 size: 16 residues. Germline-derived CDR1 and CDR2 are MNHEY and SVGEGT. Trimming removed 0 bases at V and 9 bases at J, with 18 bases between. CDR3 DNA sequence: TGTGCCAGCAGTTACTCCCCCCGTGAAGTTGGAGGTGAGCAGTTCTTC. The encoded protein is CASSYSPREVGGEQFF.

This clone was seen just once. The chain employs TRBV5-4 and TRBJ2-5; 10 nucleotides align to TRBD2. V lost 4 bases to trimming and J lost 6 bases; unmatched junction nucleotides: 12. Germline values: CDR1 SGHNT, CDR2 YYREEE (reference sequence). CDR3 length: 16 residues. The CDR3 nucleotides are TGTGCCAGCAGCCTGGGGGGTAGCGGGAGGATGAAGACCCAGTACTTC. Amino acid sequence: CASSLGGSGRMKTQYF.

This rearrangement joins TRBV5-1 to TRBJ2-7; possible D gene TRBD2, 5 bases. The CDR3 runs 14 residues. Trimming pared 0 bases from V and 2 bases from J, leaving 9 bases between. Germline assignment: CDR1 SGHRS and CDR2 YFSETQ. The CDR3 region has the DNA TGCGCCAGCAGCTTGGTCGGAGGAACCTACGAGCAGTACTTC. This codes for CASSLVGGTYEQYF.

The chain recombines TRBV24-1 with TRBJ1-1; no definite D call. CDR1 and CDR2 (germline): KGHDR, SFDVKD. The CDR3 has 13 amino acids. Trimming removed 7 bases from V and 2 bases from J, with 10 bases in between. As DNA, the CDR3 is TGTGCCACCAGGCGGGCAGGCAACACTGAAGCTTTCTTT. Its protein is CATRRAGNTEAFF.

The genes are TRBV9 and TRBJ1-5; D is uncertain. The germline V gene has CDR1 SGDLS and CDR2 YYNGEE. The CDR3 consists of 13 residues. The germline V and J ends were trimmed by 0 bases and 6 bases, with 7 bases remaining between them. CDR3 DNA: TGTGCCAGCAGCGTAGGAGGGAGTCAGCCCCAGCATTTT. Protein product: CASSVGGSQPQHF. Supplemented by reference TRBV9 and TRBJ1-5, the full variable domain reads DSGVTQTPKHLITATGQRVTLRCSPRSGDLSVYWYQQSLDQGLQFLIQYYNGEERAKGNILERFSAQQFPDLHSELNLSSLELGDSALYFCASSVGGSQPQHFGDGTRLSIL.

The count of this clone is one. This CDR3 reads CASRTTGKDYNEQFF. The CDR3, as DNA: TGTGCCAGCCGGACGACAGGGAAGGACTACAATGAGCAGTTCTTC. The rearrangement links TRBV6-5 to TRBJ2-1; 7 nucleotides line up with TRBD1. Germline lookup yields CDR1 MNHEY and CDR2 SVGAGI. This CDR3 is built from 15 residues. Trimming cost V 8 bases and J 3 bases; bases outside gene matches: 10.

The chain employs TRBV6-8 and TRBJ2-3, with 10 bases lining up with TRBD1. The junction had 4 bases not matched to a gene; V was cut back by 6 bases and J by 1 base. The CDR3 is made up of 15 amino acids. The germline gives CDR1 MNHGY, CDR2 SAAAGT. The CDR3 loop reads CASRPGQGGTDTQYF. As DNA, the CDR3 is TGTGCCAGCAGACCCGGACAGGGGGGCACAGATACGCAGTATTTT.

The CDR3 region has the DNA TGTGCCAGCTCACCGGGACTAGCGGGAGTTGGTGAGCAGTTCTTC. It is translated as CASSPGLAGVGEQFF. This chain links TRBV18 with TRBJ2-1; 14 nucleotides match TRBD2. CDR3 size: 15 residues. Germline loops: CDR1 KGHSH, CDR2 LQKENI. Trimming took 3 bases from V and 9 from J; bases not matched to a gene: 4.

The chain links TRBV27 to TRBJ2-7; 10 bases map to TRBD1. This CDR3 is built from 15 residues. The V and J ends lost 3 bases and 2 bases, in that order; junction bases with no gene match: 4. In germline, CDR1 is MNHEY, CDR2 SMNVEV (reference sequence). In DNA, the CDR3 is TGTGCCAGCAGTTTTGAGGGGACAGGGGCCTACGAGCAGTACTTC. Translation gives CASSFEGTGAYEQYF.

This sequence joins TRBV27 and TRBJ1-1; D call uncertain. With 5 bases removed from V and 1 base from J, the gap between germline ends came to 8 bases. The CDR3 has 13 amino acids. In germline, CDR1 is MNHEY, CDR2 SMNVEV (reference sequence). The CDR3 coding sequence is TGTGCCAGCAGTCTGCGAGGGAACACTGAAGCTTTCTTT. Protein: CASSLRGNTEAFF.

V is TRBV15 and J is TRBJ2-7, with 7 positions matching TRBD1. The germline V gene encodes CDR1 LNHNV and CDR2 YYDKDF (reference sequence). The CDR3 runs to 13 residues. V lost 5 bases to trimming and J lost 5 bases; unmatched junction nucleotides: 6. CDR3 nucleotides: TGTGCCACCAGCGCCAGGGGGTGGAACGAGCAGTACTTC. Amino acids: CATSARGWNEQYF.